The 24 T cell receptor beta chains below come from one sample, sequenced in a study of cytomegalovirus exposure and HLA in healthy donors. PCR employed 60 Vbeta and 13 Jbeta primers. TCRdb's copy holds only in-frame clones and misses some; the assay was immunoSEQ multiplex PCR. The sample has 45,000 to 65,000 clones; roughly 85% are singletons. The sample was PBMCs. The receptors derive from a man between 25 and 39 years old in good health and CMV-seronegative.

V usage is TRBV6-1 and J usage is TRBJ2-7; a possible D gene is TRBD2 (5 bases). V lost 1 base and J lost 0, with 10 bases in between. Looked up from germline, CDR1 is MNHNS and CDR2 is SASEGT. The CDR3 totals 15 residues. CDR3 nucleotides: TGTGCCAGCAGTGAAGAGAGAGGGAACTCCTACGAGCAGTACTTC. It is translated as CASSEERGNSYEQYF.

The rearrangement joins TRBV11-2 to TRBJ1-2; maybe TRBD1 (6 bases). V gave up 1 base and J gave up 7 bases, with 10 bases separating them. This CDR3 is 13 amino acids long. Looked up from germline, CDR1 is SGHAT and CDR2 is FQNNGV. CDR3 coding DNA: TGTGCCAGCAGCTTAGGTAACAGGGCTGGCTACACCTTC. As protein: CASSLGNRAGYTF.

This clone was picked up a small number of times. V gene TRBV5-1 combines with J gene TRBJ1-2; 7 nucleotides line up with TRBD1. Germline trimming cut 0 bases from V and 2 bases from J; bases unmatched to any gene: 7. The CDR3 runs 16 residues. Germline CDR1 reads SGHRS; CDR2 reads YFSETQ. CDR3 coding DNA: TGCGCCAGCAGCTTGGAGTCTGGGACAGCAAACTATGGCTACACCTTC. This codes for CASSLESGTANYGYTF.

The chain employs TRBV6-5 and TRBJ2-5, with D perhaps TRBD2 (5 bases). This CDR3 spans 15 amino acids. The V end was cut by 3 bases, the J end by 7 bases, with 18 bases between. CDR1 and CDR2 from the germline V gene are MNHEY and SVGAGI. CDR3 in amino acids: CASSYDYGRKGTQYF. As DNA, the CDR3 is TGTGCCAGCAGTTATGACTACGGCAGAAAAGGGACCCAGTACTTC.

The rearrangement joins TRBV4-2 to TRBJ2-3, with 8 bases matching TRBD1. CDR3 size: 15 residues. With V trimmed by 3 bases and J by 2 bases, 4 bases remained unmatched. CDR1 LGHNA and CDR2 YNFKEQ come from the germline V gene. In DNA form, the CDR3 reads TGTGCCAGCAGCCAGAGGACAGGGAACACAGATACGCAGTATTTT. It codes for CASSQRTGNTDTQYF.

The rearrangement uses TRBV11-2 and TRBJ1-1, with D perhaps matching TRBD1 (5 bases). The CDR3 is 14 amino acids. CDR1 is SGHAT and CDR2 is FQNNGV in the germline V gene. Trimming pared 0 bases from V and 8 bases from J, leaving 13 bases between. The CDR3 loop is CASSLDPLTAEAFF. As DNA, the CDR3 is TGTGCCAGCAGCTTAGATCCCCTGACAGCCGAAGCTTTCTTT.

This sequence joins TRBV5-1 and TRBJ1-1, with D tentatively TRBD1 (5 bases). The V end was cut by 5 bases, the J end by 1 base, with 12 bases between. Germline V lookup: CDR1 SGHRS, CDR2 YFSETQ. This CDR3 has 14 residues. CDR3 DNA: TGCGCCAGCAGTTCCCGACAGACGAACACTGAAGCTTTCTTT. This sequence encodes CASSSRQTNTEAFF.

The V gene is TRBV7-2, the J gene TRBJ1-2; D is possibly TRBD1 (5 bases). V lost 6 bases, J lost 8 bases, and 16 bases lay in between. The germline CDR1 and CDR2 sequences are SGHTA and FQGNSA. The CDR3 loop spans 13 amino acids. CDR3 region: CASSLGHLRGYTF. In DNA form, the CDR3 reads TGTGCCAGCAGTCTAGGACACCTAAGAGGCTACACCTTC.

This sequence joins TRBV29-1 and TRBJ2-3; 12 nucleotides line up with TRBD1. V lost 5 bases, J lost 3 bases, and 6 bases stayed unmatched. The CDR3 runs to 15 residues. Germline CDR1 and CDR2: SQVTM and ANQGSEA. CDR3 residues: CSVTGTGGGTDTQYF. The CDR3 DNA sequence: TGCAGCGTTACCGGGACAGGGGGCGGAACAGATACGCAGTATTTT.

A single count supports this clone. The chain combines TRBV5-6 with TRBJ2-3; 9 nucleotides line up with TRBD1. The germline CDR1 and CDR2 sequences are SGHDT and YYEEEE. CDR3 length: 15 amino acids. The trim removed 3 bases at V and 6 bases at J, leaving 8 bases unmatched. The CDR3 DNA sequence: TGTGCCAGCAGCTCCGGGACAGGGACTTTGGATACGCAGTATTTT. Residues: CASSSGTGTLDTQYF.

The chain has TRBV6-1 and TRBJ2-2; TRBD2 matches 7 bases. Germline lookup yields CDR1 MNHNS and CDR2 SASEGT. The CDR3 runs 18 residues. V shed 3 bases, J shed 2 bases, and the junction held 12 bases outside the gene matches. DNA of the CDR3: TGTGCCAGCAGTGATAGTTGGTGGGGGGGAATTAACACCGGGGAGCTGTTTTTT. Its translation is CASSDSWWGGINTGELFF.

This rearrangement joins TRBV19 to TRBJ2-7, with 7 bases lining up with TRBD1. Germline CDR1 is LNHDA and CDR2 is SQIVND (reference sequence). The CDR3 has 14 residues. The trim removed 5 bases at V and 4 bases at J, leaving 8 bases unmatched. The CDR3 region is CASSSPGQQYEQYF. CDR3 bases: TGTGCCAGTAGTTCTCCGGGACAGCAATACGAGCAGTACTTC.

This clone was counted between two and nine times. The chain links TRBV4-2 to TRBJ2-5, with TRBD2 identical over 11 bases. The V gene's germline CDR1 is LGHNA and CDR2 YNFKEQ. CDR3 length: 17 residues. Trimming cost V 3 bases and J 5 bases; bases outside gene matches: 11. The CDR3 DNA reads TGTGCCAGCAGCCAGGAATTAGCGGGGGGGATAGGGGAGACCCAGTACTTC. It yields the protein CASSQELAGGIGETQYF.

The chain uses TRBV6-5 and TRBJ1-1; D uncertain. The CDR3 loop spans 15 amino acids. Trimming removed 4 bases at V and 2 bases at J, with 14 bases between. Germline V gene sequence: CDR1 MNHEY, CDR2 SVGAGI. For the CDR3, the DNA is TGTGCCAGCAGTTCAGGCTTGCCCCGAAACACTGAAGCTTTCTTT. Its translation: CASSSGLPRNTEAFF.

The J gene is TRBJ2-5, the V gene TRBV27, with 7 bases identical to TRBD1. The CDR3 runs 14 residues. J lost 4 bases, V lost 2 bases, and 4 bases had no gene match. Germline V gene sequence: CDR1 MNHEY, CDR2 SMNVEV (reference sequence). This CDR3 reads CASSLGAGGETQYF. The CDR3 nucleotides are TGTGCCAGCAGTTTAGGGGCAGGGGGAGAGACCCAGTACTTC.

This CDR3 is CASSQTGGVYNEQFF. CDR3 in DNA: TGTGCCAGCAGTCAAACGGGGGGCGTTTACAATGAGCAGTTCTTC. The chain joins TRBV6-6 to TRBJ2-1; TRBD2 is a possible D gene (7 bases). The CDR3 covers 15 residues. Germline V CDR1 and CDR2: MNHNY, SVGAGI (reference sequence). V was shortened by 5 bases and J by 4 bases, with 15 bases between the two germline ends.

The chain combines TRBV10-3 with TRBJ1-5; TRBD1 might be the D (5 bases). The germline gives CDR1 ENHRY, CDR2 SYGVKD. The CDR3 consists of 14 residues. V dropped 10 bases and J dropped 0 bases, with 13 bases sitting between them. The CDR3, as DNA: TGTGCCACCGGACATACCCATAGCAATCAGCCCCAGCATTTT. It translates to CATGHTHSNQPQHF.

The CDR3 here is CSVAQGETEAFF. DNA for the CDR3: TGCAGCGTTGCTCAGGGGGAGACTGAAGCTTTCTTT. The chain joins TRBV29-1 to TRBJ1-1; 7 nucleotides match TRBD1. The CDR3 has 12 residues. V dropped 4 bases and J dropped 5; count of bases not matched to a gene: 4. Germline V gene sequence: CDR1 SQVTM, CDR2 ANQGSEA.

V is TRBV12-5 and J is TRBJ2-3; 9 bases are a match to TRBD1. V lost 0 bases, J lost 2 bases, and 3 bases stayed unmatched. Germline CDR1 is LGHNT and CDR2 is FRNRAP. This CDR3 contains 16 residues. CDR3 in amino acids: CASGLVGTGTTDTQYF. CDR3 in DNA: TGTGCTAGTGGTTTGGTAGGGACAGGGACCACAGATACGCAGTATTTT.

V gene TRBV4-1 combines with J gene TRBJ2-3, with D tentatively TRBD1 (5 bases). CDR1 and CDR2 (germline): MGHRA, YSYEKL. The CDR3 totals 13 residues. Trimming shortened V by 4 bases and J by 5 bases, and 10 bases separated the two germline ends. The CDR3 loop is CASSPQVLDTQYF. The DNA of the CDR3 is TGCGCCAGCAGCCCACAGGTTTTAGATACGCAGTATTTT.

The chain employs TRBV7-8 and TRBJ2-1, with D perhaps TRBD1 (6 bases). V lost 6 bases, J lost 8 bases, and 17 bases lay in between. Germline CDR1 reads SGHVS; CDR2 reads FQNEAQ. The CDR3 is 14 residues long. The CDR3 DNA reads TGTGCCAGCAGTTACAGGGTGGTGTCAGATGAGCAGTTCTTC. Encoded protein: CASSYRVVSDEQFF.

The chain joins TRBV18 to TRBJ1-1; no clear D. Germline CDR1 reads KGHSH; CDR2 reads LQKENI. The CDR3 is 12 residues long. Between the trimmed V and J ends, which lost 5 bases and 4 bases, there was a span of 8 bases. The CDR3 reads CASSSLSTEAFF. The CDR3 DNA reads TGTGCCAGCTCATCTCTTTCCACTGAAGCTTTCTTT.

The V call is TRBV30, the J call TRBJ1-3; TRBD1 agrees at 8 bases. Looked up from germline, CDR1 is GTSNPN and CDR2 is SVGIG (reference sequence). This CDR3 has 13 residues. The trim removed 7 bases at V and 5 bases at J, leaving 7 bases unmatched. The CDR3 spells CASRQGNRNTIYF. CDR3 DNA sequence: TGTGCCTCTAGACAGGGGAATAGAAACACCATATATTTT. The full variable domain, rest sourced from reference TRBV30 and TRBJ1-3, is SQTIHQWPATLVQPVGSPLSLECTVEGTSNPNLYWYRQAAGRGLQLLFYSVGIGQISSEVPQNLSASRPQDRQFILSSKKLLLSDSGFYLCASRQGNRNTIYFGEGSWLTVV.

The rearrangement uses TRBV9 and TRBJ1-2; 12 nucleotides line up with TRBD1. Per germline, CDR1 SGDLS and CDR2 YYNGEE. The CDR3 sequence is 16 residues long. V trimming: 4 bases; J trimming: 7 bases; junction bases outside the gene matches: 11. The CDR3 sequence is CASSLTPGQGATGYTF. Here the CDR3 DNA reads TGTGCCAGCAGCCTCACCCCGGGACAGGGGGCGACTGGCTACACCTTC.